This T cell receptor (beta chain) appears in the sequencing data of a study of T cells in Graves' hyperthyroidism and ophthalmopathy. Losses at the gene ends were 11 bases for V and 1 base for J; bases not matched to a gene: 7. Germline CDR1 reads MNHNS; CDR2 reads SASEGT. This CDR3 is built from 13 residues. This clonotype came up many times. Ophthalmopathy patients had Clinical Activity Score at least 3, NOSPECS grade at least 4, duration under 3 months. Isolation of PBMCs was performed on approximately 10 ml fresh peripheral blood. RNA transcripts gave rise to amplified TCR beta CDR3 regions. Researchers ran a first-round RT-PCR on the TCR CDR3 using the HTBI primer set. MiXCR, applied by TCRdb to the multiplex PCR reads, yields one record per CDR3 protein. This sample has about 380,000 distinct CDR3 sequences, with 15% to 20% found just once.

The sequence was collected from a man aged 18 to 35 with Graves' ophthalmopathy. The genes are TRBV6-1 and TRBJ1-1; 7 nucleotides line up with TRBD1. Specimen: blood. Here the CDR3 reads CAVVDRPNTEAFF. Here the CDR3 DNA reads TGTGCCGTAGTGGACAGGCCGAACACTGAAGCTTTCTTT.